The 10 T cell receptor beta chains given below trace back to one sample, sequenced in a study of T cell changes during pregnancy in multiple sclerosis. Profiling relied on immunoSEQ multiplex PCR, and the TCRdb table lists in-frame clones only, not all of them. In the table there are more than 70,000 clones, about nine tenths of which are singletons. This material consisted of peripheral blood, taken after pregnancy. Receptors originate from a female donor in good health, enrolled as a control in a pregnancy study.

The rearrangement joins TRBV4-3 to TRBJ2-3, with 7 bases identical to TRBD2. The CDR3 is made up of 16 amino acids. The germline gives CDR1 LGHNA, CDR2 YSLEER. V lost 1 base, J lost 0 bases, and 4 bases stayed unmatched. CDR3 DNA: TGCGCCAGCAGCCAAGGGACTAGTCTTAGCACAGATACGCAGTATTTT. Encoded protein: CASSQGTSLSTDTQYF.

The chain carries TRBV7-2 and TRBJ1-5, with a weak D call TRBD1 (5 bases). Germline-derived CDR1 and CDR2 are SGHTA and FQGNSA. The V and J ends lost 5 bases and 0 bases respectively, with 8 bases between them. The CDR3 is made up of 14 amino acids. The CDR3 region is CASSPQGSNQPQHF. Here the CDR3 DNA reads TGTGCCAGCAGCCCCCAGGGTAGCAATCAGCCCCAGCATTTT. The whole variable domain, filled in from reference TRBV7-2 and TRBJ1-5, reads GAGVSQSPSNKVTEKGKDVELRCDPISGHTALYWYRQSLGQGLEFLIYFQGNSAPDKSGLPSDRFSAERTGGSVSTLTIQRTQQEDSAVYLCASSPQGSNQPQHFGDGTRLSIL.

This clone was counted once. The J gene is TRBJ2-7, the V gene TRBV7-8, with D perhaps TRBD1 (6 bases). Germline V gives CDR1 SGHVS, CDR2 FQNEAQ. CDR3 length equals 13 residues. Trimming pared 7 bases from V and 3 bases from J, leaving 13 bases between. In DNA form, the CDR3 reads TGTGCCAGCACCAGGGGAGAGGTCTACGAGCAGTACTTC. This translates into CASTRGEVYEQYF.

Here the CDR3 reads CASSLAGALGELFF. The CDR3 DNA reads TGTGCCAGCAGTTTGGCAGGGGCCCTCGGGGAGCTGTTTTTT. The V gene is TRBV28, the J gene TRBJ2-2; D is possibly TRBD1 (6 bases). CDR3 length equals 14 residues. V dropped 3 bases and J dropped 7 bases, with 12 bases sitting between them. The germline V gene has CDR1 MDHEN and CDR2 SYDVKM.

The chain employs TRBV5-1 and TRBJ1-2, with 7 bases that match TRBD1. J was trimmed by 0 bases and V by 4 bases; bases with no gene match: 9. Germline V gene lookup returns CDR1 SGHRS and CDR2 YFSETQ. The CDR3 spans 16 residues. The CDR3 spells CASSHSTGLANYGYTF. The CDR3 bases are TGCGCCAGCAGCCATTCGACAGGGTTGGCTAACTATGGCTACACCTTC.

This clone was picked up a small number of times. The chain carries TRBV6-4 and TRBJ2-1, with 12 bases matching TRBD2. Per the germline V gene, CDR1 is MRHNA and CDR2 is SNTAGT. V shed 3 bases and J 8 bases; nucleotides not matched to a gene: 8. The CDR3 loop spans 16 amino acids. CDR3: CASSESTSGGGDEQFF. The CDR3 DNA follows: TGTGCCAGCAGTGAATCGACTAGCGGGGGCGGGGATGAGCAGTTCTTC.

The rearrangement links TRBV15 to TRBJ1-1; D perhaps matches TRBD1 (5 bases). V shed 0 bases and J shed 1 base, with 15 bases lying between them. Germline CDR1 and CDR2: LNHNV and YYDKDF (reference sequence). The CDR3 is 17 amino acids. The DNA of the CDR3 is TGTGCCACCAGCAGAGAGGTACTGACAGCGACGAACACTGAAGCTTTCTTT. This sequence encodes CATSREVLTATNTEAFF. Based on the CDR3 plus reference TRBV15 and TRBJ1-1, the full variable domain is DAMVIQNPRYQVTQFGKPVTLSCSQTLNHNVMYWYQQKSSQAPKLLFHYYDKDFNNEADTPDNFQSRRPNTSFCFLDIRSPGLGDTAMYLCATSREVLTATNTEAFFGQGTRLTVV.

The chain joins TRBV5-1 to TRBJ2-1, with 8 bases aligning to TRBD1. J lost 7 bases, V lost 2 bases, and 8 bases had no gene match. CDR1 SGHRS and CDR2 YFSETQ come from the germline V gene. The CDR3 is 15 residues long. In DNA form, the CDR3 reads TGCGCCAGCAGCTTTGGACAGGGATTTAGGAATGAGCAGTTCTTC. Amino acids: CASSFGQGFRNEQFF.

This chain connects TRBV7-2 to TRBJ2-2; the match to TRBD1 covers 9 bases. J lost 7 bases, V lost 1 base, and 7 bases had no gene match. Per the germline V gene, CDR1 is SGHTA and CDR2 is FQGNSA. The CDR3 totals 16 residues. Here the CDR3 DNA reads TGTGCCAGCAGCTTAGATGGGACAGGGTACAGCGGGGAGCTGTTTTTT. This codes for CASSLDGTGYSGELFF.

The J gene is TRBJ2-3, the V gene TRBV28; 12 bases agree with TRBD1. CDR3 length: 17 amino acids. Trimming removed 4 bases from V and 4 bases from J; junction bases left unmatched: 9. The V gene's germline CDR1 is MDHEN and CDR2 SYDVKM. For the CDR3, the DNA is TGTGCCAGCAGTTCGGGACAGGGGGCGCATAGGGCAGATACGCAGTATTTT. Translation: CASSSGQGAHRADTQYF.